The 14 T cell receptor beta chains given below trace back to one sample, sequenced in a study of T cell clones after liver transplantation. The table came from immunoSEQ multiplex PCR; TCRdb's copy has only in-frame clones and leaves some out. This table has tens of thousands of clones, approximately 70% appearing once. Here the sequenced sample was CD4+ T cells from blood, taken at the roughly 16-month timepoint. The receptors shown here come from a human patient who received a liver transplant. Some T cells may be provided by the graft donor.

In the case of this clone: Compared with germline, one end of the junction differs, possibly owing to a read error. J is TRBJ2-3 and V is TRBV4-2; 15 bases are a match to TRBD2. CDR3 length equals 18 residues. Germline CDR1 and CDR2: LGHNA and YNFKEQ. The CDR3 region is CASTQWGTSGGRADTQYF. In nucleotides, the CDR3 is TGTGCCAGCACCCAATGGGGGACTAGCGGGGGGAGGGCAGATACGCAGTATTTT.

Comment on this clone: The sample carries other DNA sequences with the same CDR3. J is TRBJ2-3 and V is TRBV9; 10 bases fit TRBD2. The germline V gene has CDR1 SGDLS and CDR2 YYNGEE. With 1 base clipped from V and 1 base from J, the junction kept 6 bases outside the gene matches. The CDR3 covers 17 residues. The CDR3 nucleotides are TGTGCCAGCAGCGTAAGGACTAGCGGCCGGGGCACAGATACGCAGTATTTT. Its protein is CASSVRTSGRGTDTQYF.

This chain links TRBV28 with TRBJ2-7, with 9 nucleotides matching TRBD2. The CDR3 consists of 14 residues. CDR1 and CDR2 from the germline V gene are MDHEN and SYDVKM. Trimming cost V 5 bases and J 4 bases; bases outside gene matches: 6. The CDR3 sequence: CASSISLAGYEQYV. In DNA, the CDR3 is TGTGCCAGCAGTATTTCCCTAGCGGGATACGAGCAGTACGTC.

This clone was seen once. CDR3 sequence reads: CASSPRWRVDGYTF. The CDR3 nucleotides are TGTGCCAGCAGCCCCCGTTGGAGGGTGGATGGCTACACCTTC. The chain has TRBV7-8 and TRBJ1-2, with D unclear. Looked up from germline, CDR1 is SGHVS and CDR2 is FQNEAQ. The CDR3 spans 14 residues. The ends were cut back, 5 bases at V and 6 bases at J, with 16 bases in the middle. The full variable domain, in which reference TRBV7-8 and TRBJ1-2 provide the parts outside the CDR3, is GAGVSQSPRYKVAKRGQDVALRCDPISGHVSLFWYQQALGQGPEFLTYFQNEAQLDKSGLPSDRFFAERPEGSVSTLKIQRTQQEDSAVYLCASSPRWRVDGYTFGSGTRLTVV.

This chain links TRBV6-5 with TRBJ1-5; 7 nucleotides line up with TRBD1. V lost 8 bases, J lost 2 bases, and 3 bases stayed unmatched. The CDR3 covers 13 residues. From germline, CDR1 is MNHEY and CDR2 SVGAGI. In DNA form, the CDR3 reads TGTGCCAGCGCCGACAGGGGCAATCAGCCCCAGCATTTT. It specifies CASADRGNQPQHF.

The chain recombines TRBV2 with TRBJ2-1; D might be TRBD1 (6 bases). The CDR3 is made up of 13 amino acids. The V gene lost 6 bases and the J gene lost 4 bases, with 10 bases spanning the gap. Germline V gene data show CDR1 as SNHLY and CDR2 as FYNNEI. The CDR3 region has the DNA TGTGCCAGCAGCATACAGGGTTACAATGAGCAGTTCTTC. Translating it yields CASSIQGYNEQFF.

The gene calls are TRBV2 and TRBJ2-1; D possibly corresponds to TRBD1 (7 bases). Trimming removed 5 bases from V and 5 bases from J, with 13 bases in between. The germline CDR1 and CDR2 sequences are SNHLY and FYNNEI. This CDR3 is built from 14 residues. The CDR3 spells CASSMTGRHNEQFF. The CDR3, as DNA: TGTGCCAGCAGTATGACAGGGAGGCACAATGAGCAGTTCTTC.

The chain has TRBV6-1 and TRBJ2-7; D possibly corresponds to TRBD2 (5 bases). The CDR3 is made up of 14 amino acids. V was clipped by 2 bases and J by 0 bases, with 8 bases between them. CDR1 is MNHNS and CDR2 is SASEGT in the germline V gene. The CDR3 DNA reads as TGTGCCAGCAGTGAAAAAGAGGGCTCCTACGAGCAGTACGTC. It encodes CASSEKEGSYEQYV.

J is TRBJ2-7 and V is TRBV2; tentatively, D is TRBD2 (6 bases). CDR1 is SNHLY, CDR2 FYNNEI, per germline. Trimming removed 7 bases from V and 0 bases from J, with 13 bases in between. The CDR3 runs 14 residues. The CDR3 bases are TGTGCCAGCACCGCGGAGGGGTACTCCTACGAGCAGTACTTC. This encodes CASTAEGYSYEQYF.

This chain connects TRBV10-2 to TRBJ2-3; TRBD2 aligns across 8 bases. CDR1 WSHSY and CDR2 SAAADI come from the germline V gene. The V and J ends lost 4 bases and 3 bases, in that order; junction bases with no gene match: 6. This CDR3 has 15 amino acids. CDR3 protein: CASSGSGRGTDTQYF. CDR3 nucleotides: TGCGCCAGCAGTGGAAGCGGGAGAGGTACAGATACGCAGTATTTT.

This clone has just one count. The chain carries TRBV7-6 and TRBJ2-6; D gene ambiguous. V was cut by 4 bases and J by 0 bases, with 4 bases left in between. CDR1 SGHVS and CDR2 FNYEAQ come from the germline V gene. There are 14 residues in the CDR3. The chain's CDR3 is CASSSGSGANVLTF. The CDR3 nucleotides are TGTGCCAGCAGCTCCGGCTCTGGGGCCAACGTCCTGACTTTC.

V gene TRBV19 combines with J gene TRBJ2-1; D possibly uses TRBD1 or TRBD2 (5 bases each). Trimming shortened V by 5 bases and J by 7 bases, and 12 bases separated the two germline ends. The CDR3 spans 13 residues. Germline V gives CDR1 LNHDA, CDR2 SQIVND (reference sequence). Here the CDR3 reads CASSYGTWNEQFF. CDR3 DNA sequence: TGTGCCAGTAGTTACGGGACGTGGAATGAGCAGTTCTTC.

The chain joins TRBV2 to TRBJ2-1; 12 bases are shared with TRBD2. This CDR3 has 18 residues. Germline V CDR1 and CDR2: SNHLY, FYNNEI. V was clipped by 0 bases and J by 4 bases; unmatched bases: 7. The DNA of the CDR3 is TGTGCCAGCAGTGAAGCGCGTCCTAGCGGGGGGGCTTACAATGAGCAGTTCTTC. Its translation: CASSEARPSGGAYNEQFF.

This chain connects TRBV28 to TRBJ2-3; 7 nucleotides line up with TRBD2. In germline, CDR1 is MDHEN, CDR2 SYDVKM. The CDR3 is 15 amino acids. V gave up 4 bases and J gave up 4 bases; unmatched junction bases: 8. This chain's CDR3 is CASSSYGLGADTQYF. For the CDR3, the DNA is TGTGCCAGCAGTTCCTACGGACTAGGCGCAGATACGCAGTATTTT.